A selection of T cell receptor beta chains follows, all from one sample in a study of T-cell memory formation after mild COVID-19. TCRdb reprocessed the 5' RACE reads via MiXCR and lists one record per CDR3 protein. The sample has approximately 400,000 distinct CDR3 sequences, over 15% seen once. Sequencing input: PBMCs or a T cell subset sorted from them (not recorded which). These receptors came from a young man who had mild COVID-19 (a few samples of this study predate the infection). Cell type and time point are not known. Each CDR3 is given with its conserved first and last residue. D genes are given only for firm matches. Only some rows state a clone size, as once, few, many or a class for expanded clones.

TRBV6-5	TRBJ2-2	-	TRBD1	TGTGCCAGCAGTTACGGGACAGGGTTCTCCGGGGAGCTGTTTTTT	CASSYGTGFSGELFF
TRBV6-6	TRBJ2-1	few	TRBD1	TGTGCCAGCACCCAGACAGGGCTGTCCTACAATGAGCAGTTCTTC	CASTQTGLSYNEQFF
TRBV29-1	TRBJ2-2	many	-	TGCAGCGTTGAATGGGACAACACCGGGGAGCTGTTTTTT	CSVEWDNTGELFF
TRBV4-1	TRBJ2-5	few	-	TGCGCCAGCAGCCAAGTGTTACAGAAGTACCAAGAGACCCAGTACTTC	CASSQVLQKYQETQYF
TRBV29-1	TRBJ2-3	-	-	TGCAGCGTTGGCCCCCGGGTAGGCACAGATACGCAGTATTTT	CSVGPRVGTDTQYF
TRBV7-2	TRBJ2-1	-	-	TGTGCCAGCAGCCTAGGGGACCGATACAATGAGCAGTTCTTC	CASSLGDRYNEQFF
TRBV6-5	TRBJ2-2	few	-	TGTGCCAGCAGTTACGGGGGGTCGAACACCGGGGAGCTGTTTTTT	CASSYGGSNTGELFF
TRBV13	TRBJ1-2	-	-	TGTGCCAGCAGCGCGGCTTACGGGGACTATGGCTACACCTTC	CASSAAYGDYGYTF
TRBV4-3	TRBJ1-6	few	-	TGCGCCAGCAGCCAAGATAGACTCGGCTCCTATAATTCACCCCTCCACTTT	CASSQDRLGSYNSPLHF
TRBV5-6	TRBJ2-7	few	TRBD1	TGTGCCAGCAGCCCCCCTACAGGGGCTAGGGACGAGCAGTACTTC	CASSPPTGARDEQYF
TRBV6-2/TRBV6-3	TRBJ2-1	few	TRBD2	TGTGCCAGCAGTTACTCGTTGGGGAGGGAGGAGTTCTTC	CASSYSLGREEFF
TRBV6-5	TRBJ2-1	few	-	TGTGCCAGCAGTACGGTCGGCGGGGTTACTTACAATGAGCAGTTCTTC	CASSTVGGVTYNEQFF
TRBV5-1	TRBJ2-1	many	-	TGCGCCAGCAGCTTTTTTAAAGACAATGAGCAGTTCTTC	CASSFFKDNEQFF
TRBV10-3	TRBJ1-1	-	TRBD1	TGTGCCACCAACACCTTGACAGGGTTCGGCACTGAAGCTTTCTTT	CATNTLTGFGTEAFF